Listed here are 13 T cell receptor beta chains from one sample, sequenced in a study of CD8 T cells in ankylosing spondylitis. Study results and limitations: Among TCR beta sequences, a motif of several highly homologous variants appeared characteristic of ankylosing spondylitis blood.

Their antigen targets remain unknown. A single record per CDR3 protein comes from TCRdb applying MiXCR to the 5' RACE reads. The table has around 130,000 distinct CDR3 sequences, over 15% seen once; the top ten hold around a third. Material: blood, either unsorted or a sorted T cell fraction (not recorded which). The source of these receptors is a male donor with ankylosing spondylitis.

V and J are TRBV7-9 and TRBJ2-1, with a possible D match to TRBD2 (5 bases). The V gene lost 5 bases and the J gene lost 0 bases, with 11 bases spanning the gap. CDR3 size: 15 residues. Germline V gene sequence: CDR1 SEHNR, CDR2 FQNEAQ (reference sequence). The CDR3 loop is CASSRPGSSYNEQFF. The CDR3 coding sequence is TGTGCCAGCAGCCGGCCTGGGAGCTCCTACAATGAGCAGTTCTTC.

V and J are TRBV5-6 and TRBJ2-7; D not resolved. This CDR3 is built from 14 residues. Germline V gene sequence: CDR1 SGHDT, CDR2 YYEEEE. Deletions cut 0 bases from V and 2 bases from J, with 9 bases between. CDR3 DNA: TGTGCCAGCAGCTTGGGGGGTGATACCTACGAGCAGTACTTC. Amino acid sequence: CASSLGGDTYEQYF.

This chain links TRBV28 with TRBJ2-7; D tentatively reads TRBD1 or TRBD2 (5 bases each). The V and J ends lost 10 bases and 3 bases respectively, with 25 bases between them. CDR1 and CDR2 (germline): MDHEN, SYDVKM. This CDR3 region has 16 residues. The CDR3 DNA is TGTGCCACCACACCCCAGGACCGGGGCATAGACTACGAGCAGTACTTC. It codes for CATTPQDRGIDYEQYF.

This clonotype came up a few times. The V gene is TRBV28, the J gene TRBJ2-5; 10 bases line up with TRBD1. Trimming took 0 bases from V and 5 from J; bases not matched to a gene: 12. The germline V gene has CDR1 MDHEN and CDR2 SYDVKM. This CDR3 has 18 residues. CDR3 sequence reads: CASSLWGVRDRGGETQYF. In nucleotides, the CDR3 is TGTGCCAGCAGTTTATGGGGCGTCCGGGACAGGGGAGGGGAGACCCAGTACTTC.

This clonotype was observed many times. This CDR3 is CASSARPDPGITGELFF. The CDR3 DNA follows: TGTGCCAGCAGCGCCCGTCCAGATCCGGGGATCACCGGGGAGCTGTTTTTT. The chain is built from TRBV9 and TRBJ2-2; TRBD2 might be the D (5 bases). Trimming removed 3 bases at V and 4 bases at J, with 19 bases between. The CDR3 is made up of 17 amino acids. The germline V gene has CDR1 SGDLS and CDR2 YYNGEE.

The chain joins TRBV28 to TRBJ2-7, with TRBD1 matching 7 bases. Germline trimming cut 5 bases from V and 3 bases from J; bases unmatched to any gene: 10. The germline V gene has CDR1 MDHEN and CDR2 SYDVKM. This CDR3 is built from 15 residues. The CDR3 region is CASSPFGGQDYEQYF. The CDR3 DNA reads as TGTGCCAGCAGTCCCTTCGGTGGACAGGACTACGAGCAGTACTTC. Filled out from reference TRBV28 and TRBJ2-7, the complete variable domain reads DVKVTQSSRYLVKRTGEKVFLECVQDMDHENMFWYRQDPGLGLRLIYFSYDVKMKEKGDIPEGYSVSREKKERFSLILESASTNQTSMYLCASSPFGGQDYEQYFGPGTRLTVT.

This clonotype was recorded a few times. V usage is TRBV12-3 or TRBV12-4 and J usage is TRBJ1-1; the D gene is possibly TRBD1 (6 bases). The CDR3 loop spans 14 amino acids. The ends were cut back, 6 bases at V and 4 bases at J, with 15 bases in the middle. As DNA, the CDR3 is TGTGCCAGCAGGCTACAGGGTCTAGCCACTGAAGCTTTCTTT. Protein: CASRLQGLATEAFF.

This clonotype was seen more than once but under ten times. The chain carries TRBV12-3 or TRBV12-4 and TRBJ1-5, with unresolved D. This CDR3 is built from 15 residues. V dropped 5 bases and J dropped 3 bases, with 14 bases sitting between them. The CDR3 bases are TGTGCCAGCAGTGTTCTCGGACTCCTCAATCAGCCCCAGCATTTT. It encodes CASSVLGLLNQPQHF.

For the CDR3, the DNA is TGCGCCAGCAGCCTAGCGGCCGCCCGCGGGACCCAGTACTTC. Its protein is CASSLAAARGTQYF. V gene TRBV4-3 combines with J gene TRBJ2-5, with D perhaps TRBD2 (6 bases). Germline CDR1 is LGHNA and CDR2 is YSLEER. The ends were cut back, 4 bases at V and 7 bases at J, with 16 bases in the middle. The CDR3 is 14 amino acids.

The V and J genes are TRBV19 and TRBJ2-7; 9 bases are a match to TRBD1. The CDR3 is 15 residues long. Trimming took 6 bases from V and 3 from J; bases not matched to a gene: 9. Germline V gene data show CDR1 as LNHDA and CDR2 as SQIVND (reference sequence). As DNA, the CDR3 is TGTGCCAGTAGCCCTCGGACAGGGGAATACTACGAGCAGTACTTC. Its translation: CASSPRTGEYYEQYF.

There are many counts of this clonotype. The V gene is TRBV20-1, the J gene TRBJ2-7, with 9 bases that match TRBD2. With V trimmed by 1 base and J by 0 bases, 1 base remained unmatched. The CDR3 sequence is 14 residues long. CDR1 and CDR2 from the germline V gene are DFQATT and SNEGSKA (reference sequence). The CDR3 is CSARGLAVSYEQYF. The CDR3 region has the DNA TGCAGTGCTAGAGGACTAGCGGTCTCCTACGAGCAGTACTTC.

The J gene is TRBJ2-1, the V gene TRBV19, with TRBD2 matching 10 bases. With 1 base clipped from V and 9 bases from J, the junction kept 9 bases outside the gene matches. The CDR3 totals 16 residues. Germline CDR1 reads LNHDA; CDR2 reads SQIVND (reference sequence). Here the CDR3 reads CASSIGTRLAGVEQFF. The CDR3 nucleotides read TGTGCCAGTAGTATAGGTACGCGTCTAGCGGGAGTTGAGCAGTTCTTC.

The chain employs TRBV2 and TRBJ2-1; 11 nucleotides line up with TRBD2. Germline V CDR1 and CDR2: SNHLY, FYNNEI. The CDR3 is made up of 16 amino acids. V gave up 1 base and J gave up 9 bases; unmatched junction bases: 8. CDR3 sequence (DNA): TGTGCCAGCAGTGAAGACCTACTAGCGGGAGTTGGTGAGCAGTTCTTC. Its protein is CASSEDLLAGVGEQFF.